The following is a T cell receptor (beta chain) sequence with its context. The sample is drawn from a study of blood T cell repertoires in COVID-19. TCRdb's table, derived via immunoSEQ multiplex PCR, lists solely in-frame clones and lacks some. Altogether about 370,000 clones are present, 75% to 90% being singletons, with the ten largest covering 1%. The CDR3 sequence is 17 residues long. The ends lost 3 bases at V and 5 bases at J; junction bases unmatched: 13. Germline CDR1 reads LNHDA; CDR2 reads SQIVND (reference sequence). Clinical history as reported by participants underpinned cohort assignment.

The clonotype was recovered from a man aged 18 to 29 who had recovered from COVID-19. The chain has TRBV19 and TRBJ1-2; 9 bases are shared with TRBD1. The sample comprised PBMCs or T cells enriched from blood (not recorded which). CDR3 protein: CASSIRQGDVLAYGYTF. The CDR3, as DNA: TGTGCCAGTAGTATTCGACAGGGGGATGTTCTGGCTTATGGCTACACCTTC.